The clone carrying this T cell receptor (beta chain) is labeled medium-sized. Antigen unknown. This entry is derived from a study of neoadjuvant anti-PD-1 for oral cavity cancer. Study-level background: Before surgery, most patients got three to four biweekly 3 mg/kg nivolumab doses.

Using immunoSEQ multiplex PCR, the repertoire was profiled, and TCRdb retains in-frame clones only, with some absent. There are fewer than 35,000 clones in the sample; 87% occur only once, and around 3.2% lies in the top ten. Stage II-IVA oral cavity squamous cell carcinoma was new and untreated by systemic or radiation therapy. Analysis of PBMCs was direct, with no culture step. The germline CDR1 and CDR2 sequences are LGHNT and FRNRAP. V lost 1 base, J lost 0 bases, and 10 bases lay in between. The CDR3 is 16 amino acids. Study-level points and caveats: With a few patients per group, TCR findings need larger cohorts.

The sequenced sample was PBMCs, obtained before nivolumab (anti-PD-1) treatment. This sequence joins TRBV12-5 and TRBJ2-4, with D perhaps assigned TRBD1 or TRBD2 (6 bases each). The receptor was isolated from a person aged 35-79 years with oral cavity squamous cell carcinoma. CDR3 in DNA: TGTGCTAGTGGTTTGGGGGGGGCTCAAGCCAAAAACATTCAGTACTTC. Residues: CASGLGGAQAKNIQYF.